The T cell receptor (beta chain) described here comes from a study of CD8 T cells in ankylosing spondylitis. Concerning this clonotype: Its antigen is undetermined.

It was by quantitative 5'-RACE with molecular barcodes that TCR beta libraries were made. TCRdb re-derived calls from the 5' RACE reads in MiXCR, one entry per CDR3 protein. The sample lists some 38,000 distinct CDR3 sequences, roughly 3.1% occurring once. The study, taken as a whole, reports: Matched ankylosing spondylitis synovial fluid reportedly showed significant enrichment of disease-linked clones. A motif of several highly homologous TCR beta variants was seen as apparently characteristic of ankylosing spondylitis blood. Earlier authors reported some of these motif variants in reactive arthritis synovial fluid and blood.

The ends were cut back, 0 bases at V and 5 bases at J, with 4 bases in the middle. CDR1 and CDR2 from the germline V gene are SGDLS and YYNGEE. This CDR3 is built from 12 residues. The V call is TRBV9, the J call TRBJ2-3, with unresolved D. Sequenced input: blood, either unsorted or a sorted T cell fraction (not recorded which). The receptor was isolated from a male donor with ankylosing spondylitis or in good health (not recorded which). CDR3 coding DNA: TGTGCCAGCAGCGTAGACATAGATACGCAGTATTTT. This gives the protein CASSVDIDTQYF.